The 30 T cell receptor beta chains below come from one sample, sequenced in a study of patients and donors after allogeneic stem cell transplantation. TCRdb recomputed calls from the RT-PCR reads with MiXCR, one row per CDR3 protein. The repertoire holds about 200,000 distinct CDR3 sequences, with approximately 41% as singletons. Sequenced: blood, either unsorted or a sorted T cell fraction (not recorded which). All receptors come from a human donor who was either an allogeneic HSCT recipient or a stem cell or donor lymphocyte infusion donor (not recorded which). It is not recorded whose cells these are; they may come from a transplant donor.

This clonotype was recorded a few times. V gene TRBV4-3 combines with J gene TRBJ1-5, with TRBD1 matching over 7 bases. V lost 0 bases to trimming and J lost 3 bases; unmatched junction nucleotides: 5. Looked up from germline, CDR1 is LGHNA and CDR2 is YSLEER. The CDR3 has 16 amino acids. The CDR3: CASSQERDSTNQPQHF. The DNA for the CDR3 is TGCGCCAGCAGCCAAGAAAGGGACAGCACCAATCAGCCCCAGCATTTT.

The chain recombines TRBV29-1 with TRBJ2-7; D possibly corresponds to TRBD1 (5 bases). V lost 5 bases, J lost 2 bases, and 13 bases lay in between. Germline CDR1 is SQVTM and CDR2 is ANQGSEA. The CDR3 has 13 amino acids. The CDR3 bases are TGCAGCGTTCGACAGCTACCCACCTACGAGCAGTACTTC. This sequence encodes CSVRQLPTYEQYF.

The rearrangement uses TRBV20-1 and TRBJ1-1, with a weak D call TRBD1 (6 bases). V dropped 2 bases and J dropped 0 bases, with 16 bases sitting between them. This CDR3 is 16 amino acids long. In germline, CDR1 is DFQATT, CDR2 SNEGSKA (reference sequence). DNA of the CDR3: TGCAGTGCTAGACTATCCGGAGGGGGAATGAACACTGAAGCTTTCTTT. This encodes CSARLSGGGMNTEAFF.

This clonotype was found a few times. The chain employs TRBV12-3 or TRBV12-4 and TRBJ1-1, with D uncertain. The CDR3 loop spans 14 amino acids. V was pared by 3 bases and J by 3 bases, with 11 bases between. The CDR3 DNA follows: TGTGCCAGCAGTTTCGGGTTTGTCGACACTGAAGCTTTCTTT. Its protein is CASSFGFVDTEAFF.

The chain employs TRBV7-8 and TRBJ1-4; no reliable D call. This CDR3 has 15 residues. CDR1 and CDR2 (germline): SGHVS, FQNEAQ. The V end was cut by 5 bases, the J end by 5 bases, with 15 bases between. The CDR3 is CASSPSPSANEKLFF. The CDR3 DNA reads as TGTGCCAGCAGCCCCAGTCCCAGTGCCAATGAAAAACTGTTTTTT.

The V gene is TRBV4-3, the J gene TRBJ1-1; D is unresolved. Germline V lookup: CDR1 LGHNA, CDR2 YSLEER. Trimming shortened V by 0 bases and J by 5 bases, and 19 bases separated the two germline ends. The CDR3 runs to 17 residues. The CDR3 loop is CASSQDAVGQWRTEAFF. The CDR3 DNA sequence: TGCGCCAGCAGCCAAGATGCAGTGGGCCAGTGGAGGACTGAAGCTTTCTTT.

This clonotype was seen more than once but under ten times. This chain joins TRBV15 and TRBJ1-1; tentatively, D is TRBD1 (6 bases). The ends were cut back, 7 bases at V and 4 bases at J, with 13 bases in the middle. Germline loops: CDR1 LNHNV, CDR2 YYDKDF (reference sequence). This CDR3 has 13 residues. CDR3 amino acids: CATTGGGGTEAFF. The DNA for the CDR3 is TGTGCCACCACCGGGGGAGGGGGCACTGAAGCTTTCTTT.

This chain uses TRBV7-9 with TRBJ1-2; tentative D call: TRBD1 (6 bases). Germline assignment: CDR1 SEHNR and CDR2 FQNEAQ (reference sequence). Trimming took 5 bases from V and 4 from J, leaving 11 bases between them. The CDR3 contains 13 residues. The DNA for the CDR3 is TGTGCCAGCAGCCCCGGACAGTTCTATGGCTACACCTTC. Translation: CASSPGQFYGYTF.

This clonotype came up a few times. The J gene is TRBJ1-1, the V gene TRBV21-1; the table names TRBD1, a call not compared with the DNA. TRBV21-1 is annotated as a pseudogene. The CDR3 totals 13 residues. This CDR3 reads CASSRGGGAEAFF. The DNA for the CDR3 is TGTGCCAGCAGCAGAGGCGGGGGAGCTGAAGCTTTCTTT.

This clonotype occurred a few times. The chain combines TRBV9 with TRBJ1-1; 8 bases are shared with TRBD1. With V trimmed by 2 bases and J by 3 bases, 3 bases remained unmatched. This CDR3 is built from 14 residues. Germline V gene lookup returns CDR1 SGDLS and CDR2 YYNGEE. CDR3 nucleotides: TGTGCCAGCAGCGTTTACAGGGGGGACACTGAAGCTTTCTTT. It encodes CASSVYRGDTEAFF.

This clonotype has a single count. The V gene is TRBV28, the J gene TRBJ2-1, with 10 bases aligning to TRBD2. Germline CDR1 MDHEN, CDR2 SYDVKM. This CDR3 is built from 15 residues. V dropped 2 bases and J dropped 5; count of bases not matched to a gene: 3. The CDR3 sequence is CASSLILAGDNEQFF. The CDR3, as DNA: TGTGCCAGCAGTTTAATTCTAGCGGGGGACAATGAGCAGTTCTTC.

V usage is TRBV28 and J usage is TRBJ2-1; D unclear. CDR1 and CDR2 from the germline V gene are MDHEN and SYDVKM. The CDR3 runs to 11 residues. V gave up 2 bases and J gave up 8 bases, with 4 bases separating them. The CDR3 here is CASSLDYEQFF. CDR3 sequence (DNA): TGTGCCAGCAGTTTAGACTATGAGCAGTTCTTC.

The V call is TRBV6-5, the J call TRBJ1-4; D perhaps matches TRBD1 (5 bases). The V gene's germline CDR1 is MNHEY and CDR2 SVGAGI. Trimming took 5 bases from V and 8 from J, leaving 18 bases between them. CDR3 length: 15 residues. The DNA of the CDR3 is TGTGCCAGCAGTACCCCCGGGGGTGCGAAGGAAAAACTGTTTTTT. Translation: CASSTPGGAKEKLFF.

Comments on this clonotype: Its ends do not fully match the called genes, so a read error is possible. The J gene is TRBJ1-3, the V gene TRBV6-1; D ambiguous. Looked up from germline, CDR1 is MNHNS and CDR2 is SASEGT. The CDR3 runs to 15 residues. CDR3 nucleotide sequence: TGTGCCAGCAGTGAAGGAGACACCCCTGGGAACACCATATATTTT. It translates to CASSEGDTPGNTIYF.

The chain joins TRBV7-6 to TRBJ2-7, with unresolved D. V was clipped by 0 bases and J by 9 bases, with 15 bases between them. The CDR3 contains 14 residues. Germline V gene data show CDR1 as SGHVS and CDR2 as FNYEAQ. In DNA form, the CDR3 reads TGTGCCAGCAGCTTAGCGGTCAGCTCCCCGGGGCAGTACTTC. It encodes CASSLAVSSPGQYF.

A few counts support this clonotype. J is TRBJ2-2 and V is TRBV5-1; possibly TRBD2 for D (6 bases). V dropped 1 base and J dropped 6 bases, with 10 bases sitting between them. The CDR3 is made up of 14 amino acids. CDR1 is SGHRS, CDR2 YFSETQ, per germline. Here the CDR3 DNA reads TGCGCCAGCAGCTTGAGCACTAGCCCCGGGGAGCTGTTTTTT. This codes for CASSLSTSPGELFF.

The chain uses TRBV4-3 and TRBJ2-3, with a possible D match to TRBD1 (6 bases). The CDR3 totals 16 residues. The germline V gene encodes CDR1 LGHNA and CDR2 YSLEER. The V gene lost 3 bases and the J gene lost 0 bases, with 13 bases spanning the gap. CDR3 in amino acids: CASSHHRDTSTDTQYF. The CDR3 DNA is TGCGCCAGCAGCCATCACAGGGATACTAGCACAGATACGCAGTATTTT.

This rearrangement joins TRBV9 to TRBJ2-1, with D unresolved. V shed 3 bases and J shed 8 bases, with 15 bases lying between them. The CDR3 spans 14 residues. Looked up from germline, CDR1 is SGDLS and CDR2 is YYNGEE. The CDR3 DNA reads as TGTGCCAGCAGCGGTCGGAGTTCTTTCGATGAGCAGTTCTTC. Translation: CASSGRSSFDEQFF.

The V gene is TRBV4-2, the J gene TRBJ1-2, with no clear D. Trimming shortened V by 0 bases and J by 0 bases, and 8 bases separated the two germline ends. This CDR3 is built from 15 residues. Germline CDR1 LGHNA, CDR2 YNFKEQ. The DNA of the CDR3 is TGTGCCAGCAGCCAAGACGGGCATTCTAACTATGGCTACACCTTC. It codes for CASSQDGHSNYGYTF.

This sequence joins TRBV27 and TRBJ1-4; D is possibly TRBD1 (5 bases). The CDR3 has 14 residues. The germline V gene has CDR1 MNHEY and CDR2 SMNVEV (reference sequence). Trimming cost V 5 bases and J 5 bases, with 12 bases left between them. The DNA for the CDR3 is TGTGCCAGCAGTCAGATGGGACGGAATGAAAAACTGTTTTTT. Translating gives CASSQMGRNEKLFF.

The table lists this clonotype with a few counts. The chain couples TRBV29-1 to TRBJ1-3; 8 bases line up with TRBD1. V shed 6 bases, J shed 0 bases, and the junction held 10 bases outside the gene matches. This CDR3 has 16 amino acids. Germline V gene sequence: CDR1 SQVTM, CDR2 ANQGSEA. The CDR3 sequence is CSVADRDRSSGNTIYF. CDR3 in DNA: TGCAGCGTGGCCGATCGGGACAGGTCCTCTGGAAACACCATATATTTT.

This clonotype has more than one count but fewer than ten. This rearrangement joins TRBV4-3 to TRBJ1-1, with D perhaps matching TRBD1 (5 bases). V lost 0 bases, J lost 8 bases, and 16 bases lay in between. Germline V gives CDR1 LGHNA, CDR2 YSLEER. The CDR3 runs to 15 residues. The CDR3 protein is CASSQERIRGTEAFF. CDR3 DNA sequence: TGCGCCAGCAGCCAAGAAAGAATTCGGGGCACAGAAGCTTTCTTT.

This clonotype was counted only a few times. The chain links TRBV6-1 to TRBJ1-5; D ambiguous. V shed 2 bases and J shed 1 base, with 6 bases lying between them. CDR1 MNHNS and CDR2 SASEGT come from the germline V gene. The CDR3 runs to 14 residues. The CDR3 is CASSEYSSNQPQHF. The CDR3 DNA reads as TGTGCCAGCAGTGAATATTCGAGCAATCAGCCCCAGCATTTT.

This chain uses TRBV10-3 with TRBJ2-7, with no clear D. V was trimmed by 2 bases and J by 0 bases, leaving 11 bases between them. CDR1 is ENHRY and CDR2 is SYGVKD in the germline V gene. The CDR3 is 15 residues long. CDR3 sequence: CAISEGVTVSYEQYF. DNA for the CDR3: TGTGCCATCAGTGAGGGGGTGACGGTCTCCTACGAGCAGTACTTC.

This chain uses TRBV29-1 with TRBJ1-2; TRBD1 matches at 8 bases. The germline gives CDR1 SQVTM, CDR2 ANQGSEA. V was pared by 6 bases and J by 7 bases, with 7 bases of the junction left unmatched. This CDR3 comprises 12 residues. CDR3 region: CSVYGQGPGYTF. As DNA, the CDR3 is TGCAGCGTATATGGACAGGGACCTGGCTACACCTTC.

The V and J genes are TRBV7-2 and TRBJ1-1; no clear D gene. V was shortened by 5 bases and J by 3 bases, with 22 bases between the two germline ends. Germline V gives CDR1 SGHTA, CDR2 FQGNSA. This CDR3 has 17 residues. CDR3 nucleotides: TGTGCCAGCAGCCAAACCAGACTCGGTATCCTGCACACTGAAGCTTTCTTT. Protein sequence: CASSQTRLGILHTEAFF.

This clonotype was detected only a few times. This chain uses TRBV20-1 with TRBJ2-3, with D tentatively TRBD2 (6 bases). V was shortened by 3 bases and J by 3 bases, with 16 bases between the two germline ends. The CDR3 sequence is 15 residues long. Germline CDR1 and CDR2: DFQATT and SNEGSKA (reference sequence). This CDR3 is CSASGPARDTDTQYF. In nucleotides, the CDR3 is TGCAGTGCTAGTGGCCCCGCGCGGGATACAGATACGCAGTATTTT.

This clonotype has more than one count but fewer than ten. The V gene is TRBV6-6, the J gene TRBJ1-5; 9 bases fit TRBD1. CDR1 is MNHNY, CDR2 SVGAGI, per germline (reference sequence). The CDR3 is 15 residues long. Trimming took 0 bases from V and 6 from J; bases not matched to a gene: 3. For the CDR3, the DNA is TGTGCCAGCAGTTACTCCGGGACAGGGATTCAGCCCCAGCATTTT. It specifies CASSYSGTGIQPQHF.

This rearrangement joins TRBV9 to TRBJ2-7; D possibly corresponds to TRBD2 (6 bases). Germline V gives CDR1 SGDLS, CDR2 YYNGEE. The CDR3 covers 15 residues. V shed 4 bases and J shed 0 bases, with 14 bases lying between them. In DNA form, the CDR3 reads TGTGCCAGCAGCCCGCGGGACCGAAGCTCCTACGAGCAGTACTTC. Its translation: CASSPRDRSSYEQYF.

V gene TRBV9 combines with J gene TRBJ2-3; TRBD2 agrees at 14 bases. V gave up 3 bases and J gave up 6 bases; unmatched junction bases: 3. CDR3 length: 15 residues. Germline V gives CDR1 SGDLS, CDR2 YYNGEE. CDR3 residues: CASSAGTSGSDTQYF. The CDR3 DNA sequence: TGTGCCAGCAGCGCCGGGACTAGCGGGAGTGATACGCAGTATTTT.